Following are 16 T cell receptor beta chains from one sample sequenced in a study of blood T cell repertoires in COVID-19. The protocol was immunoSEQ multiplex PCR, while the TCRdb copy is restricted to in-frame clones and leaves out a portion. This sample yields some 70,000 clones, of which roughly 87% are seen a single time; 6% to 7% belongs to the top ten. Sequencing was carried out using peripheral blood. Receptors originate from a man aged 45 to 65 with active COVID-19.

There are a few counts of this clone. V gene TRBV3-1 (or the pseudogene TRBV3-2) combines with J gene TRBJ1-1; D gene uncertain. Germline loops: CDR1 LGHDT, CDR2 YNNKEL (reference sequence). CDR3 length equals 13 residues. The V gene lost 0 bases and the J gene lost 1 base, with 3 bases spanning the gap. In DNA, the CDR3 is TGTGCCAGCAGCCAAGACAGGAACACTGAAGCTTTCTTT. Translating it yields CASSQDRNTEAFF.

This chain joins TRBV5-5 and TRBJ2-7; a weak D match, TRBD2 (5 bases). The CDR3 has 16 residues. V was clipped by 1 base and J by 0 bases, with 14 bases between them. The germline V gene has CDR1 SGHKS and CDR2 YYEKEE (reference sequence). The CDR3 spells CASSLTSPLASYEQYF. The CDR3 nucleotides are TGTGCCAGCAGCTTGACGAGTCCCCTAGCCTCCTACGAGCAGTACTTC.

The V call is TRBV28, the J call TRBJ2-6, with D unclear. V dropped 5 bases and J dropped 0 bases, with 5 bases sitting between them. Germline-derived CDR1 and CDR2 are MDHEN and SYDVKM. This CDR3 contains 14 residues. For the CDR3, the DNA is TGTGCCAGCAGTCCCTTCTCTGGGGCCAACGTCCTGACTTTC. Protein sequence: CASSPFSGANVLTF. The full variable domain, completed using reference TRBV28 and TRBJ2-6, is DVKVTQSSRYLVKRTGEKVFLECVQDMDHENMFWYRQDPGLGLRLIYFSYDVKMKEKGDIPEGYSVSREKKERFSLILESASTNQTSMYLCASSPFSGANVLTFGAGSRLTVL.

J is TRBJ2-2 and V is TRBV7-2; TRBD1 is a possible D gene (5 bases). The germline gives CDR1 SGHTA, CDR2 FQGNSA. This CDR3 contains 16 residues. Trimming shortened V by 1 base and J by 4 bases, and 13 bases separated the two germline ends. The CDR3 here is CASSLGKTVSTGELFF. DNA for the CDR3: TGTGCCAGCAGCTTAGGAAAGACAGTGAGCACCGGGGAGCTGTTTTTT.

This rearrangement joins TRBV15 to TRBJ2-5; TRBD1 is a possible D gene (6 bases). The CDR3 is 16 residues long. Trimming removed 0 bases at V and 1 base at J, with 12 bases between. Germline-derived CDR1 and CDR2 are LNHNV and YYDKDF (reference sequence). The CDR3 reads CATSRDVWDTQETQYF. Written as DNA, the CDR3 is TGTGCCACCAGCAGAGATGTGTGGGACACCCAAGAGACCCAGTACTTC.

The CDR3 bases are TGTGCCAGTGGGGGACTCGGAGAGTACGAGCAGTACTTC. This translates into CASGGLGEYEQYF. The J gene is TRBJ2-7, the V gene TRBV19, with D possibly matching TRBD2 (6 bases). Per germline, CDR1 LNHDA and CDR2 SQIVND (reference sequence). The CDR3 length is 13 residues. With 8 bases removed from V and 4 bases from J, the gap between germline ends came to 15 bases.

V and J are TRBV6-2 or TRBV6-3 and TRBJ2-2; TRBD1 agrees at 7 bases. V trimming: 2 bases; J trimming: 4 bases; junction bases outside the gene matches: 7. The germline V gene encodes CDR1 MNHEY and CDR2 SVGEGT. This CDR3 is built from 16 residues. In nucleotides, the CDR3 is TGTGCCAGCAGTTACCTTACAGGGGACCCCACCGGGGAGCTGTTTTTT. Its protein product is CASSYLTGDPTGELFF.

The chain employs TRBV19 and TRBJ1-1; possible D gene TRBD1, 5 bases. With 6 bases removed from V and 0 bases from J, the gap between germline ends came to 14 bases. The CDR3 spans 15 residues. From germline, CDR1 is LNHDA and CDR2 SQIVND (reference sequence). As DNA, the CDR3 is TGTGCCAGTAGGGTAACGGACACCTTGAACACTGAAGCTTTCTTT. This translates into CASRVTDTLNTEAFF.

The chain uses TRBV28 and TRBJ2-1; weak D call: TRBD2 (6 bases). Germline V CDR1 and CDR2: MDHEN, SYDVKM. V was clipped by 5 bases and J by 5 bases, with 16 bases between them. The CDR3 is 15 residues long. The CDR3 loop is CASSSGRTANNEQFF. DNA of the CDR3: TGTGCCAGCAGTAGCGGGCGAACCGCGAACAATGAGCAGTTCTTC.

The chain uses TRBV7-3 and TRBJ2-1, with 9 bases identical to TRBD1. The CDR3 extends over 17 amino acids. The V and J ends lost 5 bases and 7 bases, in that order; junction bases with no gene match: 15. The germline V gene encodes CDR1 SGHTA and CDR2 FQGTGA. The CDR3 loop reads CASSPQRGQGTHNEQFF. The CDR3 nucleotides are TGTGCCAGCAGCCCACAGAGGGGACAGGGTACTCATAATGAGCAGTTCTTC.

This clone has just a few counts. The chain employs TRBV6-2 or TRBV6-3 and TRBJ2-5; 8 bases match TRBD1. With V trimmed by 2 bases and J by 2 bases, 7 bases remained unmatched. This CDR3 is 16 amino acids long. In germline, CDR1 is MNHEY, CDR2 SVGEGT. In DNA, the CDR3 is TGTGCCAGCAGTTACGTGGGCGGGACAGGACAAGAGACCCAGTACTTC. Residues: CASSYVGGTGQETQYF.

The chain links TRBV27 to TRBJ1-6; D gene ambiguous. This CDR3 is built from 15 residues. The germline V gene has CDR1 MNHEY and CDR2 SMNVEV (reference sequence). V dropped 4 bases and J dropped 8 bases, with 15 bases sitting between them. The CDR3 is CASSSRHPRDSPLHF. CDR3 bases: TGTGCCAGCAGTTCCCGGCACCCTCGGGATTCACCCCTCCACTTT.

This chain joins TRBV5-4 and TRBJ1-2; 9 bases fit TRBD1. The junction had 14 bases not matched to a gene; V was cut back by 0 bases and J by 8 bases. Germline assignment: CDR1 SGHNT and CDR2 YYREEE (reference sequence). The CDR3 runs to 17 residues. The CDR3 DNA sequence: TGTGCCAGCAGCTTGGACAGGGGGCCCGCTGCCCCTAGGGGCTACACCTTC. Translated: CASSLDRGPAAPRGYTF.

V usage is TRBV6-2 or TRBV6-3 and J usage is TRBJ1-1; 12 bases align to TRBD1. The CDR3 length is 16 residues. Germline V gene data show CDR1 as MNHEY and CDR2 as SVGEGT. The V and J ends lost 6 bases and 3 bases, in that order; junction bases with no gene match: 8. In DNA, the CDR3 is TGTGCCAGCAGCCCCGGGACAGGGGGCGCGGACACTGAAGCTTTCTTT. It translates to CASSPGTGGADTEAFF.

The V call is TRBV27, the J call TRBJ1-5; 10 bases are a match to TRBD1. V dropped 8 bases and J dropped 3; count of bases not matched to a gene: 7. Germline values: CDR1 MNHEY, CDR2 SMNVEV (reference sequence). This CDR3 has 15 residues. As DNA, the CDR3 is TGTGCCAGCCGGGACAGGGGACCCCCCAATCAGCCCCAGCATTTT. Translating it yields CASRDRGPPNQPQHF.

The chain is built from TRBV6-6 and TRBJ2-7, with D possibly matching TRBD2 (6 bases). This CDR3 region has 12 residues. From germline, CDR1 is MNHNY and CDR2 SVGAGI (reference sequence). Trimming left V 6 bases short and J 3 bases short, with 9 bases between. CDR3 sequence: CASSRDFYEQYF. The DNA for the CDR3 is TGTGCCAGCAGCAGGGACTTCTACGAGCAGTACTTC.